Below, 3 T cell receptor beta chains from the same sample are listed, as sequenced in a study of blood T cell repertoires in COVID-19. The assay was immunoSEQ multiplex PCR, and TCRdb's table has in-frame clones only and misses some. Of about 150,000 clones listed, 70% to 90% are singletons. Sequenced sample: peripheral blood. These TCRs come from a woman aged 55-69 years with COVID-19, enrolled during active disease.

This chain uses TRBV21-1 with TRBJ1-2. TRBV21-1 is an annotated pseudogene. The CDR3 consists of 15 residues. The CDR3 region has the DNA TGTGCCAGCAGCAAAGTAGGCAGACCGAGGTATGGCTACACCTTC. It is translated as CASSKVGRPRYGYTF.

The chain joins TRBV6-5 to TRBJ2-1, with D possibly TRBD2 on 5 matching bases. Germline V CDR1 and CDR2: MNHEY, SVGAGI. This CDR3 comprises 14 residues. The V end lost 6 bases, the J end lost 10 bases, and 19 bases lay between the germline ends. Here the CDR3 reads CASSRQTSIAEQFF. The DNA of the CDR3 is TGTGCCAGCAGCCGCCAAACCTCTATAGCGGAGCAGTTCTTC.

This chain joins TRBV11-2 and TRBJ2-7; 11 positions match TRBD2. CDR3 length: 14 residues. Germline V lookup: CDR1 SGHAT, CDR2 FQNNGV. Trimming took 2 bases from V and 4 from J; bases not matched to a gene: 1. Written as DNA, the CDR3 is TGTGCCAGCAGCTTACTAGCGGGGGGTTACGAGCAGTACGTC. Protein sequence: CASSLLAGGYEQYV.